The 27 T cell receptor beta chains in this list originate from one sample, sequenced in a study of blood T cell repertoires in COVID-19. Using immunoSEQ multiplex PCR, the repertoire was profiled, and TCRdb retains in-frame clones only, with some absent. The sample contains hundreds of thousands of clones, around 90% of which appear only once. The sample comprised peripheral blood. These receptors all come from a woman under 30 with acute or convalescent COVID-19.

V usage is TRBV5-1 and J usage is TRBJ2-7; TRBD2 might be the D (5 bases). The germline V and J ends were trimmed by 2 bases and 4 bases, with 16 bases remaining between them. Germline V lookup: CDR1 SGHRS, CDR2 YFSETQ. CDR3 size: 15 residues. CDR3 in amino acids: CASSFTAGPSYEQYF. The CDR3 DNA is TGCGCCAGCAGCTTTACGGCGGGCCCGTCGTACGAGCAGTACTTC.

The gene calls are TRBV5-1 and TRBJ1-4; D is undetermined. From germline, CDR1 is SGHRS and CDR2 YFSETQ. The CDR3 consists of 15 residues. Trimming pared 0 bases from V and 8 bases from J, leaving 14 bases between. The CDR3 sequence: CASSLDPVGGEKLFF. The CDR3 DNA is TGCGCCAGCAGCTTGGACCCGGTGGGAGGGGAAAAACTGTTTTTT.

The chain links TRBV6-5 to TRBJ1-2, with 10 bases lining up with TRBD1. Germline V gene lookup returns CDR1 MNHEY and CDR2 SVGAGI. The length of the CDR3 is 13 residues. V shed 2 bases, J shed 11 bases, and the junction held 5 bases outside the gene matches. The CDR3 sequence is CASSYGDRGLYTF. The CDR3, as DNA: TGTGCCAGCAGTTACGGGGACAGGGGACTGTACACCTTC.

CDR3: CASSPSPLEGEKLFF. CDR3 sequence (DNA): TGTGCCAGCAGCCCAAGTCCCTTGGAGGGAGAAAAACTGTTTTTT. The chain links TRBV7-9 to TRBJ1-4; D is ambiguous. Germline CDR1 is SEHNR and CDR2 is FQNEAQ (reference sequence). The CDR3 covers 15 residues. V was clipped by 5 bases and J by 8 bases, with 18 bases between them.

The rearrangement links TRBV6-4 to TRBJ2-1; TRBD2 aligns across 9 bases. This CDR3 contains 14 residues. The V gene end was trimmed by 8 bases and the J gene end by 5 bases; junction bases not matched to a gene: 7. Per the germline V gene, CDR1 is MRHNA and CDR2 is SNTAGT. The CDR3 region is CASASTSGHNEQFF. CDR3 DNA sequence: TGTGCCAGCGCGAGTACTAGCGGGCACAATGAGCAGTTCTTC.

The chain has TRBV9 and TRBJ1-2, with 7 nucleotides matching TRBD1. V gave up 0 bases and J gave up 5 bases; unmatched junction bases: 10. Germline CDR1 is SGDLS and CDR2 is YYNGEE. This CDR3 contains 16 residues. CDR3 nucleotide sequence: TGTGCCAGCAGCGTAGGTTCGGGACAGCTCTTTTATGGCTACACCTTC. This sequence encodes CASSVGSGQLFYGYTF.

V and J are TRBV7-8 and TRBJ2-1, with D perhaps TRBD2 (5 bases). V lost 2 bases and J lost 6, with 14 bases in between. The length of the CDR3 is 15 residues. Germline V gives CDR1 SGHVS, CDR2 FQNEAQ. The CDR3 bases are TGTGCCAGCAGCTTACACCTCCTAGGGAGCAATGAGCAGTTCTTC. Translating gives CASSLHLLGSNEQFF.

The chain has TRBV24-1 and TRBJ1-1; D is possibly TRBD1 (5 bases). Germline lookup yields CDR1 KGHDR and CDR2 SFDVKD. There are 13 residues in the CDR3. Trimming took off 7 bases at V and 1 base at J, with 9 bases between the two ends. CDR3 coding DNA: TGTGCCACCAGACCTACAGGGAACACTGAAGCTTTCTTT. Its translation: CATRPTGNTEAFF.

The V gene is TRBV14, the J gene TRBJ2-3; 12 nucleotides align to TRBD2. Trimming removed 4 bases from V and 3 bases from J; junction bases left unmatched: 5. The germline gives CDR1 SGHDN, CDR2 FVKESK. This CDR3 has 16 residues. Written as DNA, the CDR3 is TGTGCCAGCAGCCGTTTCGGACTAGCGGGGACAGATACGCAGTATTTT. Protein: CASSRFGLAGTDTQYF.

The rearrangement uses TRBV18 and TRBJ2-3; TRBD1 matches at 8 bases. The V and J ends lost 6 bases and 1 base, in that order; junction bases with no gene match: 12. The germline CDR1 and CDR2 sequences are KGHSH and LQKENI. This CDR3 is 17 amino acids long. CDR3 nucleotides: TGTGCCAGCTCCCGGAATAAACAGGGGGGTGGCACAGATACGCAGTATTTT. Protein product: CASSRNKQGGGTDTQYF.

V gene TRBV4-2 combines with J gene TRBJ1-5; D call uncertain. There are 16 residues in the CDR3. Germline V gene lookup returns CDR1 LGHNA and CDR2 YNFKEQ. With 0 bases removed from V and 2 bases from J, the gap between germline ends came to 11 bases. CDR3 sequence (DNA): TGTGCCAGCAGCCAAGATTTAGGCGGAGGCAATCAGCCCCAGCATTTT. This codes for CASSQDLGGGNQPQHF.

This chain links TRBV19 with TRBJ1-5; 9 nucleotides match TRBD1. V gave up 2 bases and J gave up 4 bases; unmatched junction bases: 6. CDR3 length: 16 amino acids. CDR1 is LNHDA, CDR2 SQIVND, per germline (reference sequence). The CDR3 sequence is CASSIRGQGINQPQHF. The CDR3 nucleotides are TGTGCCAGTAGTATACGAGGACAGGGGATTAATCAGCCCCAGCATTTT.

In DNA, the CDR3 is TGTGCCAGCAGCTTGACAGGGCTTAATAATCAGCCCCAGCATTTT. This sequence encodes CASSLTGLNNQPQHF. This chain connects TRBV5-6 to TRBJ1-5; possibly TRBD1 for D (6 bases). Germline V lookup: CDR1 SGHDT, CDR2 YYEEEE. The CDR3 runs to 15 residues. V was shortened by 1 base and J by 4 bases, with 12 bases between the two germline ends.

The CDR3 DNA reads TGTGCCAGCAGCTTAAGGATCCAGGGGCCCACCGGGGAGCTGTTTTTT. Protein sequence: CASSLRIQGPTGELFF. The chain recombines TRBV7-3 with TRBJ2-2, with D possibly being TRBD1 (6 bases). CDR3 length equals 16 residues. Germline V gives CDR1 SGHTA, CDR2 FQGTGA. V was pared by 1 base and J by 4 bases, with 13 bases between.

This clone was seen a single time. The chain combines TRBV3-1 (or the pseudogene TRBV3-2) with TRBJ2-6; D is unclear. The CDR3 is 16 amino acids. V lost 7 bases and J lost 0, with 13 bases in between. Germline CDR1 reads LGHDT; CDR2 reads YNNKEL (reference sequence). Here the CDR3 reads CASTPPGLSGANVLTF. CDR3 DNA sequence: TGTGCCAGCACGCCTCCAGGTCTCTCTGGGGCCAACGTCCTGACTTTC.

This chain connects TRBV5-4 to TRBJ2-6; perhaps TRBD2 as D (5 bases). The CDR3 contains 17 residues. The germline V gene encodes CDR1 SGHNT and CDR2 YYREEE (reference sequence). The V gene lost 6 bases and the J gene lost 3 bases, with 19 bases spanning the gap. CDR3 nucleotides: TGTGCCAGCACGGCCCAGAGAGGGCTCATTGGGGCCAACGTCCTGACTTTC. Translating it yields CASTAQRGLIGANVLTF.

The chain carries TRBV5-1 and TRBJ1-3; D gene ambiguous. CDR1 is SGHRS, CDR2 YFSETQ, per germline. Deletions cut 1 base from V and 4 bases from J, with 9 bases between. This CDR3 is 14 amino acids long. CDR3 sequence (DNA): TGCGCCAGCAGCTTGATGCCTAGCGGAAACACCATATATTTT. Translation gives CASSLMPSGNTIYF.

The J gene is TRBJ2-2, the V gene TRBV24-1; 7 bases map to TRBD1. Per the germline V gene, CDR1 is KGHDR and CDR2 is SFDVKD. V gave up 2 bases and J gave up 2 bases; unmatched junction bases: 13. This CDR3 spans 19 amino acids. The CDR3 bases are TGTGCCACCAGTGATTCACACTACGAAACAGGGGAAAACACCGGGGAGCTGTTTTTT. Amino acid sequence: CATSDSHYETGENTGELFF.

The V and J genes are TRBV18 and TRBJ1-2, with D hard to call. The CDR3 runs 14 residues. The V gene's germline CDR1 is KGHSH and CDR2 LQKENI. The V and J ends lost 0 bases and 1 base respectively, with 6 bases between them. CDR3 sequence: CASSPPVSNYGYTF. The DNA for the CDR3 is TGTGCCAGCTCACCACCGGTCAGTAACTATGGCTACACCTTC.

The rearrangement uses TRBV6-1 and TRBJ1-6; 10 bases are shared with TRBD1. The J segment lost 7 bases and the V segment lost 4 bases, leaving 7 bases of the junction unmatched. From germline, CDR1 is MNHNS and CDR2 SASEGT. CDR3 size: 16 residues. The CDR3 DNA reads TGTGCCAGCAGTGCCGGGACAGGGGTTTACAATTCACCCCTCCACTTT. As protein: CASSAGTGVYNSPLHF.

In DNA, the CDR3 is TGTGCCAGCACCCCGGACTGGGGGGGCTACGAGCAGTACTTC. Its protein product is CASTPDWGGYEQYF. The rearrangement links TRBV6-2 or TRBV6-3 to TRBJ2-7, with 7 bases matching TRBD2. In germline, CDR1 is MNHEY, CDR2 SVGEGT. The CDR3 contains 14 residues. Germline trimming cut 7 bases from V and 3 bases from J; bases unmatched to any gene: 9.

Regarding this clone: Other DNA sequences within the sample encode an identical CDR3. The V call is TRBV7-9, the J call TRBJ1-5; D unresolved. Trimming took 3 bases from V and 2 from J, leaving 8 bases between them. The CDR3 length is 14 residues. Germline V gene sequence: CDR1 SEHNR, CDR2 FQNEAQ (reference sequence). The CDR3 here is CASSLEGGNQPQHF. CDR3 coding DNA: TGTGCCAGCAGCTTGGAGGGAGGCAATCAGCCCCAGCATTTT.

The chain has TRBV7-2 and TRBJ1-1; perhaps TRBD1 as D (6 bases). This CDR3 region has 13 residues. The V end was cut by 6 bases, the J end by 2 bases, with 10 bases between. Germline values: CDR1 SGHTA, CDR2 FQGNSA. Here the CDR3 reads CASRPQGNTEAFF. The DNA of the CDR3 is TGTGCCAGCAGACCACAGGGTAACACTGAAGCTTTCTTT.

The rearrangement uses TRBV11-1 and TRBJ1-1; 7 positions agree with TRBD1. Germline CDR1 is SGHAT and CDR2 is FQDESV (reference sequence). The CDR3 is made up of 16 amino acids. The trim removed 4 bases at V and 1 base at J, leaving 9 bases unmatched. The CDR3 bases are TGTGCCAGCAGCTACCCTCGACAGGGTGGGAACACTGAAGCTTTCTTT. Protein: CASSYPRQGGNTEAFF.

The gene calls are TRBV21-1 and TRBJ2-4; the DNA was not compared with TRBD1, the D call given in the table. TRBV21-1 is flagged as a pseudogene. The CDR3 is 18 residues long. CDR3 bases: TGTGCCAGCAGCAAACAGGCAAGGGGTGGGCTAACCAAAAACATTCAGTACTTC. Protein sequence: CASSKQARGGLTKNIQYF.

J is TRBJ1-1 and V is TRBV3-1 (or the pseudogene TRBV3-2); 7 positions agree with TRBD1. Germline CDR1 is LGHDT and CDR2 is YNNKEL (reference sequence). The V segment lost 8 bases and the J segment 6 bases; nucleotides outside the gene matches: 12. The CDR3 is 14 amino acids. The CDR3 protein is CASSNRGSFAEAFF. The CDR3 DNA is TGTGCCAGCTCGAACAGGGGATCCTTCGCTGAAGCTTTCTTT.

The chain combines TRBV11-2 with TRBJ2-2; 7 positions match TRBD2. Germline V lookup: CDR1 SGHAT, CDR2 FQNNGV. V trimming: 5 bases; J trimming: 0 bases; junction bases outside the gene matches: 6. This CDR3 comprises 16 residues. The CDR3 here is CASSLRAGSNTGELFF. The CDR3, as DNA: TGTGCCAGCAGCCTTAGAGCGGGGTCGAACACCGGGGAGCTGTTTTTT.